This paragraph reports one T cell receptor (beta chain). The clone's antigen remains unknown. Base qualities are not provided; no much larger clone lies one nucleotide away. In total, just over 650 healthy bone marrow donors made up the cohort. At the time of sampling, every cohort member was nominally healthy, though immune exposures that went unrecorded were likely present. The donor tested CMV seropositive and was one of the 289 seropositive cohort members. A peripheral blood sample was collected from each donor, and TCR beta sequencing was performed on peripheral blood mononuclear cells. The Qiagen DNeasy Blood Extraction Kit was used to extract genomic DNA from the blood cell samples. This entry comes from a study of cytomegalovirus exposure and HLA in healthy donors (dated by TCRdb to about 2017). General notes on the study: In an earlier analysis of 587 of the donors, about 260 Gb of sequence data and some 120 million unique TCR beta sequences from roughly 200 million T cells were reported. An earlier analysis of 587 of the donors used high-throughput TCR beta sequencing to judge whether each TCR beta V gene segment behaved as functional or pseudogenic. About 5 DR-DQ haplotypes were handled as single units for association and clustering, since linkage in the cohort was strong. Every discovery cohort repertoire had been produced on one sequencing platform. Along with the approximately 650-subject first cohort, a separate validation cohort of more than 90 different subjects was used. The later analysis used no new phenotypic data to find candidate immune exposures, relying instead on TCR beta sequences and their occurrence across donors. Of the 300 to 400 genotyped donors, over 65% fell in the genetic ancestry cluster associated with self-reported Caucasian donors. To study patterns of TCR occurrence, a later analysis re-analyzed previously published TCR beta repertoires from 550 to 800 donors and added high-resolution HLA genotyping. High-throughput TCR immunosequencing, statistical association of individual TCRs with disease status, and machine learning were combined to predict cytomegalovirus infection status. On average, roughly 200,000 unique TCR beta nucleotide sequences were sequenced per donor among 398 genotyped donors of the cohort, with roughly 18% of those sequences being non-productive. HLA typing covered class I and class II loci at four-digit resolution. The study aimed to test whether signatures of past pathogen exposure could be identified by cataloging public T cell receptors. Donor age, sex, ethnicity and CMV serostatus were compiled together with the repertoire data. The study used immunosequencing to profile the T cell repertoires of approximately 690 subjects and linked those repertoires to cytomegalovirus serostatus. Approximately 310 gigabases of sequencing data and 78 million or so unique TCR sequences were included in an early release covering roughly 600 HLA-typed donors. A later genetic analysis used genome-wide SNP genotypes for about 55% of the 666 donors, treating that subset as a discovery cohort. Typing coverage varied by locus: about 620-640 donors for A, B, C, DRB1 and DQB1; around 560 for DQA1; more than 600 for DPA1; 450 to 480 for DPB1.

The library was built by means of the immunoSEQ multiplex PCR assay. For the multiplex PCR, a mixture combining 60 forward primers for TCR Vbeta segments and 13 reverse primers for TCR Jbeta segments was used. The CDR3 region of rearranged TCR beta genes was amplified from genomic DNA by a multiplex PCR assay. On the Illumina HiSeq System, the amplified TCR beta libraries were sequenced as 87-base-pair reads. In the source study's methods: A later analysis counted about 76 million unique TCR beta chains across the 700 or so repertoires, and some 12 million of these chains were shared by at least two donors. Raw reads were error-corrected and collapsed into unique sequences by a nearest-neighbor algorithm in which closely related sequences were merged to remove PCR and sequencing errors. To assign V, D and J gene segments, CDR3 sequences were aligned to IMGT reference sequences. Each retained sequence needed at least a six-nucleotide match to both a V gene segment and a J gene segment. A rearrangement was called productive if the CDR3 had no stop codons and remained in frame with V and J, and every other rearrangement was called non-productive. Following IMGT convention, CDR3 was defined as the stretch from the second conserved V-encoded cysteine to the conserved J-encoded phenylalanine. In an earlier analysis of around 640 of the donors, sequences lacking an unambiguous match to a single V gene segment were excluded. An earlier analysis of roughly 590 of the donors called V segments functional above 56.7% productive rearrangements and segregating when the between-donor standard deviation exceeded 5%. A statistical classification framework was developed to diagnose cytomegalovirus status using the catalog of TCR beta chain sequences. A later analysis assigned V and J genes by comparing TCR nucleotide sequences with IMGT/GENE-DB human TR gene sequences. The TCRdist pipeline was used in a later analysis to assign CDR3 sequences and most-parsimonious VDJ recombination scenarios. A later analysis defined each TCR beta chain by its CDR3 amino acid sequence plus V-gene family, and excluded reads lacking a unique V-gene family. To address suspected cross-contamination and a sequencing artifact, a later analysis removed roughly 640 highly shared, low-generation-probability nucleotide sequences. A later analysis calculated a clonal expansion index for each public chain from normalized within-repertoire ranks of inferred template counts. In a later analysis, generation probabilities were computed with a VDJ recombination model fitted to out-of-frame rearrangements, and the resulting probabilities were checked against IGoR. A later analysis scored TCR-TCR, TCR-HLA and TCR-CMV co-occurrence with hypergeometric tests, applying a repertoire-size bias correction to TCR pairs. False discovery rates were estimated in a later analysis by permuting HLA or CMV assignments 20 times. In a later analysis, co-occurring TCRs were grouped with DBSCAN, and TCRdist sequence similarity was added when clustering was performed within HLA-allele-positive subsets. For co-occurrence clustering, repertoires with fewer than 30,000 or more than 120,000 public chains were excluded, along with a handful of repertoires with anomalous nucleotide sharing. TCRdb holds this immuneACCESS table with in-frame rearrangements only. Some clones are missing; in checked studies, unresolved V genes explain under half, and the rest has no known cause. V, J and clone size reflect that table, while D and trimming were determined from the DNA. The sample yields approximately 160,000 clones; 77% were counted once. Together, the top ten hold about 2.4% of the sample.

CDR1 SGHKS and CDR2 YYEKEE were looked up in the germline V gene (reference sequence). V sheds 3 bases and J sheds 3 bases, leaving 13 bases between their ends. Taken from cysteine to phenylalanine, the CDR3 has 14 residues. Here the CDR3 DNA is all that survives: 42 bases in frame from base 1. Summary of the overall study and its limitations: When HLA alleles, especially DR and DQ, strongly co-occurred, TCR associations were difficult to assign to individual alleles. Most TCR sequences were seen in very few donors, while some public TCRs were found in many individuals. According to a later analysis, parvovirus B19, influenza, CMV and Epstein-Barr virus appeared linked to several top co-occurrence clusters. A later analysis found that TCR association rates varied across HLA loci, with DRB1 alleles showing the most associated TCRs and HLA-C alleles the fewest. The cohort was sequenced for TCR beta chains only, and without alpha or paired-chain data the features that could be detected were limited. The authors suggested that the approach could potentially be extended to other disease states and immunological phenotypes. A further reported finding was that TCR beta sequences accurately predicted the HLA-A and HLA-B alleles for most subjects in the first cohort. Roughly uniform sequencing depth across donors was assumed in presence/absence analyses, although this assumption may not hold. An earlier analysis of around 500 of the donors showed that most TCR beta V segments appeared in productive rearrangements either about 87% or about 30% of the time, which broadly matched IMGT annotations. An association between a missense DCLRE1C variant and V-gene and J-gene trimming of TCR beta chains was found in a later genetic analysis and replicated in an independent cohort. The only immune exposure information available for the cohort was CMV serostatus. Correlated functional status among segregating V segments might reflect linkage disequilibrium, but an unknown experimental factor could not be ruled out. Some IMGT-functional V segments, including TRBV6-2 and TRBV6-3, could not be distinguished by the 87-base-pair reads and were therefore excluded. The sequencing pipeline was judged likely to have produced a cluster of highly shared sequence variants as a technical artifact. At a false discovery rate of 0.05, a later analysis linked around 15,000 TCR beta sequences to specific HLA alleles. Because some donors lacked HLA typing at each locus, the association tests relied only on the typed subset. A later genetic analysis reported fewer N-insertions in productive TCRs among donors in an Asian-associated ancestry cluster than the roughly 620-donor mean. The earlier analysis of 587 of the donors excluded roughly 17 rarely observed V segments, including chromosome 9 orphons, because counts were too low. In the study, 150 to 200 TCR beta chains were listed as associated with cytomegalovirus. A few of the identified cytomegalovirus-associated TCR beta chains were confirmed in vitro to be specific for cytomegalovirus antigens. In a later analysis, HLA-associated TCR beta chains showed more clonal expansion and lower generation probabilities than non-associated chains that were equally common. In both the original and validation cohorts, the classifier was reported to diagnose cytomegalovirus status with high specificity and sensitivity. Most CMV-associated TCR beta chains appeared to be HLA-restricted in a later analysis, and the HLA associations seemed to be driven largely by CMV exposure.

Recombination joined TRBV5-5 with TRBJ2-7; the D gene is possibly TRBD2, with 6 bases matching. Sequenced sample: PBMCs. The receptor's source is a woman aged 40 to 50 in good health and CMV-seropositive. The CDR3: CASSSGPGVYEQYF. DNA sequence: TGTGCCAGCAGCTCGGGACCGGGGGTCTACGAGCAGTACTTC.